These 2 T cell receptor beta chains were sequenced from one sample in a study of T cell responses to AZD1222 COVID-19 vaccine. Generated by immunoSEQ multiplex PCR, the TCRdb table keeps only in-frame clones and is missing some. The sample includes around 99,000 clones, 87% of them seen just once. The specimen comprised peripheral blood, sampled on day 0 of AZD1222 vaccination. The source is an adult in good health.

This chain links TRBV28 with TRBJ1-5; D is unresolved. Per germline, CDR1 MDHEN and CDR2 SYDVKM. There are 15 residues in the CDR3. V was clipped by 7 bases and J by 2 bases, with 15 bases between them. The CDR3 DNA sequence: TGTGCCAGCAATCTAGGCGGGTTTGGCAATCAGCCCCAGCATTTT. Amino acid sequence: CASNLGGFGNQPQHF.

This clone was detected only a few times. V gene TRBV11-2 combines with J gene TRBJ2-2, with no clear D. Trimming stripped 0 bases from V and 0 bases from J, with 5 bases between. This CDR3 is 15 amino acids long. Germline values: CDR1 SGHAT, CDR2 FQNNGV. CDR3 coding DNA: TGTGCCAGCAGCTTAGATCCGTCGAACACCGGGGAGCTGTTTTTT. Residues: CASSLDPSNTGELFF.